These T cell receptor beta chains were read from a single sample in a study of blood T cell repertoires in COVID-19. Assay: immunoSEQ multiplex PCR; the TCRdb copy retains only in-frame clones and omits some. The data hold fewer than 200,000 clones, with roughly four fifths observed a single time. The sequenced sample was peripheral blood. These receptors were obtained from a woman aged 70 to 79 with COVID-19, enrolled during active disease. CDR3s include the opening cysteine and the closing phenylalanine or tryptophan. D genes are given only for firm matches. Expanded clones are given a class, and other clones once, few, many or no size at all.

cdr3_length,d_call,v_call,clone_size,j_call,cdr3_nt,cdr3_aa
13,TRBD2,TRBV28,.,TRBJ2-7,TGTGCCACCTGGACTAGCGCATCCTACGAGCAGTACTTC,CATWTSASYEQYF
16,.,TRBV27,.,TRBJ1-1,TGTGCCAGCAGTTGGGGGCCAGAGATTAGTTACACTGAAGCTTTCTTT,CASSWGPEISYTEAFF
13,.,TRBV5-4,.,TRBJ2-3,TGTGCCAGCAGCTTTCCCGGCACAGATACGCAGTATTTT,CASSFPGTDTQYF
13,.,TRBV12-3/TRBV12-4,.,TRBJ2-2,TGTGCCAGCAGCACTTCTATCGCCGGGGAGCTGTTTTTT,CASSTSIAGELFF
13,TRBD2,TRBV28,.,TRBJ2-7,TGTGCCAGCAGTTTGGGAGGGACCTACGAGCAGTACTTC,CASSLGGTYEQYF
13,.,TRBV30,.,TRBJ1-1,TGTGCCTGGTTTGGGGGGGTACGCACTGAAGCTTTCTTT,CAWFGGVRTEAFF
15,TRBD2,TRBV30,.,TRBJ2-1,TGTGCCTGGAGTAGAGGTAGCGGGAGTGTAAATGAGCAGTTCTTC,CAWSRGSGSVNEQFF
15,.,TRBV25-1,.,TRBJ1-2,TGTGCCAGCAGTGAAGGGGCAGGTCCTAACTATGGCTACACCTTC,CASSEGAGPNYGYTF
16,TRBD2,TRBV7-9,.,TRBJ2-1,TGTGCCAGCAGCTTATTCCGGGAGGGGTTTTACAATGAGCAGTTCTTC,CASSLFREGFYNEQFF
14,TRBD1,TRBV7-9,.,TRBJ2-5,TGTGCCAGCAGCTCTGGACAGGGAGGAGAGACCCAGTACTTC,CASSSGQGGETQYF
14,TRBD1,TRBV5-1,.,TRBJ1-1,TGCGCCAGCAGCTTGCCGGGACAGACGGCTGAAGCTTTCTTT,CASSLPGQTAEAFF
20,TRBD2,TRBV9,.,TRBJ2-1,TGTGCCAGCAGCGTAGAGGGACTAGCGGGAGGGAAGAGCTCCTACAATGAGCAGTTCTTC,CASSVEGLAGGKSSYNEQFF
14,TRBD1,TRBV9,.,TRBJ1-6,TGTGCCAGCAGCGCGGGACAGAGAAATTCACCCCTCCACTTT,CASSAGQRNSPLHF
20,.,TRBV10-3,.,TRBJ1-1,TGTGCCATCAGTGAGAGGACCATGGGATACAGGTACCGTACGAACACTGAAGCTTTCTTT,CAISERTMGYRYRTNTEAFF
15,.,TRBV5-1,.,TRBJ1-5,TGCGCCAGCAGCTTGGCGGGGCAGGGGAATCAGCCCCAGCATTTT,CASSLAGQGNQPQHF
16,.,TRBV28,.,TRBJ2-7,TGTGCCAGCAGTTTAATATGGGGGGGCGTCTCCTACGAGCAGTACTTC,CASSLIWGGVSYEQYF
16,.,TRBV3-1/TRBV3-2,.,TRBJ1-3,TGTGCCAGCAGCCTTACGGACAGACCTACTGGAAACACCATATATTTT,CASSLTDRPTGNTIYF
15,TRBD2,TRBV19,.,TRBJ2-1,TGTGCCAGTAGAGGGGCGGGAGGGCCTCACAATGAGCAGTTCTTC,CASRGAGGPHNEQFF
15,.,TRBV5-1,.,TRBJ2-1,TGCGCCAGCAGCTTGGGCAGGGTAAATTGGGATGAGCAGTTCTTC,CASSLGRVNWDEQFF
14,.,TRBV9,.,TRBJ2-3,TGTGCCAGCAGCGTTAATCCCCGAGGAGATACGCAGTATTTT,CASSVNPRGDTQYF
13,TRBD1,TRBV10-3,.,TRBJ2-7,TGTGCCATGGGCAGGGGGAGCTCCTACGAGCAGTACTTC,CAMGRGSSYEQYF
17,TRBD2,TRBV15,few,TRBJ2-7,TGTGCCACCAGCAGAGATCGACTAGCGGGAGTTATCGGCGAGCAGTACTTC,CATSRDRLAGVIGEQYF
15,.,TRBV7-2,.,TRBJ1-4,TGTGCCAGCAGACGCGGAGGGTCGACTAATGAAAAACTGTTTTTT,CASRRGGSTNEKLFF
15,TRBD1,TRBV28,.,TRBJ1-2,TGTGCCAGCAGTTCAAGATTGACAGGGGAGTATGGCTACACCTTC,CASSSRLTGEYGYTF
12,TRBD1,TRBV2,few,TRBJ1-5,TGTGCCAGCAGTATCGGACAGGCAGCCCAGCATTTT,CASSIGQAAQHF
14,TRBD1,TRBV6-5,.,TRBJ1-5,TGTGCCAGCAGACAGACAGGGGTAGAGCAGCCCCAGCATTTT,CASRQTGVEQPQHF
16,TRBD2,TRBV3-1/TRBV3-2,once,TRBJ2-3,TGTGCCAGCAGCCAAGATTTACGGGAGGCCACAGATACGCAGTATTTT,CASSQDLREATDTQYF
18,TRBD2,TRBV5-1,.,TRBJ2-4,TGCGCCAGCAGCTTGGGGGCGAACCTAGCGGTAGCCAAAAACATTCAGTACTTC,CASSLGANLAVAKNIQYF
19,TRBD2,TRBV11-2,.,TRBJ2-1,TGTGCCAGCAGTCCGAGCCCTTCTCTAGCGGCCTACTCCTACAATGAGCAGTTCTTC,CASSPSPSLAAYSYNEQFF
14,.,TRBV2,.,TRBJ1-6,TGTGCCAGCAGTCCGGACAGTTTAGGCTCACCCCTCCACTTT,CASSPDSLGSPLHF